Included here is one T cell receptor (beta chain) sequence, with context. Antigen specificity is unknown. These data originate in a study of cytomegalovirus exposure and HLA in healthy donors. Study outcomes and limitations: In a later analysis, productive TCRs from donors in an Asian-associated ancestry cluster reportedly carried fewer N-insertions than the cohort mean. When analyzed later, a missense DCLRE1C variant was found to be linked to TCR beta V- and J-gene trimming.

60 Vbeta and 13 Jbeta primers were used in PCR. The assay was immunoSEQ multiplex PCR, and TCRdb's table has in-frame clones only and misses some. In total, the table holds some 110,000 clones. This cohort consisted of healthy bone marrow donors. Nominally healthy donors were sampled, though unrecorded immune exposures were likely. CDR3 length: 15 residues. After removal of 7 bases from V and 5 bases from J, the junction contained 8 bases not matched to a gene. Looked up from germline, CDR1 is MNHEY and CDR2 is SVGAGI. The specimen was PBMCs. This sequence joins TRBV6-5 and TRBJ1-4; 9 bases are a match to TRBD1. This clonotype was obtained from a man younger than 30 in good health and CMV-seronegative. The chain's CDR3 is CASTHSGTGNEKLFF. The CDR3 nucleotides read TGTGCCAGCACCCACAGTGGGACAGGGAATGAAAAACTGTTTTTT.